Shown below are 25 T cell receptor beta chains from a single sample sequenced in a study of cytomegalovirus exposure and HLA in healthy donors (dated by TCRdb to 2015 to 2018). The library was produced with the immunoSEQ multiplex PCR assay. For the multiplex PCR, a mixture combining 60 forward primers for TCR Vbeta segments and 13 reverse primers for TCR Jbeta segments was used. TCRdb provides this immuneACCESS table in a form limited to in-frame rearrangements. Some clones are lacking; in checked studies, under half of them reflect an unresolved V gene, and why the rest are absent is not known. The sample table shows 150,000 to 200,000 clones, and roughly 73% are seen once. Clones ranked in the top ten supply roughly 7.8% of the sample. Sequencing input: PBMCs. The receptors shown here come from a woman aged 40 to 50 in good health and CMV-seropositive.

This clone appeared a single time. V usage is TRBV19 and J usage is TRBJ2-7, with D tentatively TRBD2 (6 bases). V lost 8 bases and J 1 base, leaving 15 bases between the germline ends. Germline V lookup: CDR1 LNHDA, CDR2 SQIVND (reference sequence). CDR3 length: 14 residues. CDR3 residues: CASAEGYGSYEQYF. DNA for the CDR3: TGTGCCAGTGCGGAGGGGTACGGGTCCTACGAGCAGTACTTC.

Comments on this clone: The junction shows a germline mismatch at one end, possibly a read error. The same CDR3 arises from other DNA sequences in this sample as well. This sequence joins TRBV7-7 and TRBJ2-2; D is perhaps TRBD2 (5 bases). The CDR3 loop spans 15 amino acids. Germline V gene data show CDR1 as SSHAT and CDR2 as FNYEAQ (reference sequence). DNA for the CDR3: TGTGCTAGCAGCTTGTCCGGGGTGAACACCGGGGAGCTGTTTTTT. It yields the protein CASSLSGVNTGELFF. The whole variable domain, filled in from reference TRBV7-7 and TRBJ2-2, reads GAGVSQSPRYKVTKRGQDVTLRCDPISSHATLYWYQQALGQGPEFLTYFNYEAQPDKSGLPSDRFSAERPEGSISTLTIQRTEQRDSAMYRCASSLSGVNTGELFFGEGSRLTVL.

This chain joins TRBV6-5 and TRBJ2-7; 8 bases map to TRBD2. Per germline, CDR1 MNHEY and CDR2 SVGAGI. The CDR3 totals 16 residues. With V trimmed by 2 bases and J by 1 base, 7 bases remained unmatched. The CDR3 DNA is TGTGCCAGCAGTTACACAGGCGGGAGGCTATCCTACGAGCAGTACTTC. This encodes CASSYTGGRLSYEQYF.

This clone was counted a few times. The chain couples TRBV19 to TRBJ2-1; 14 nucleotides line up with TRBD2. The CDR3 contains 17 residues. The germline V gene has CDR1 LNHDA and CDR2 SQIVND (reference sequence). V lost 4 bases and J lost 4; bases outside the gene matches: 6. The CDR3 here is CASSKGLAGEVYNEQFF. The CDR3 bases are TGTGCCAGTAGTAAGGGACTAGCGGGAGAGGTATACAATGAGCAGTTCTTC.

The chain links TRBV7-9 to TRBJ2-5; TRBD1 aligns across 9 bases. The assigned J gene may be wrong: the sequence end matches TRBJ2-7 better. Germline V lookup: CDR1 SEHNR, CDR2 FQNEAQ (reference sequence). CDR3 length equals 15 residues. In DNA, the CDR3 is TGTGCCAGCAGCATGTCCGGGACAGGGCGGTACGAGCAGTACTTC. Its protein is CASSMSGTGRYEQYF.

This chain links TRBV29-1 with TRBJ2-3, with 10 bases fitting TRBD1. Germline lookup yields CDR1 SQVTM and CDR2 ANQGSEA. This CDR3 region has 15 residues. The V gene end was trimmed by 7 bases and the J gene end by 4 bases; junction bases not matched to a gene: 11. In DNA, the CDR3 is TGCAGCGGGGGAGGTGGACAGGGGGACCCAGATACGCAGTATTTT. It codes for CSGGGGQGDPDTQYF.

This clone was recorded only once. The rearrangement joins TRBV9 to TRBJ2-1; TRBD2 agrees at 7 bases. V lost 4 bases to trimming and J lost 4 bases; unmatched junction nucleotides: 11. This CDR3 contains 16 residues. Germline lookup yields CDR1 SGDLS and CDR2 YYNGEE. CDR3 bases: TGTGCCAGCAGCCCTGTGGGGAGCGGGACTTACAATGAGCAGTTCTTC. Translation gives CASSPVGSGTYNEQFF. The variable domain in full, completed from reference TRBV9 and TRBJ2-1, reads DSGVTQTPKHLITATGQRVTLRCSPRSGDLSVYWYQQSLDQGLQFLIQYYNGEERAKGNILERFSAQQFPDLHSELNLSSLELGDSALYFCASSPVGSGTYNEQFFGPGTRLTVL.

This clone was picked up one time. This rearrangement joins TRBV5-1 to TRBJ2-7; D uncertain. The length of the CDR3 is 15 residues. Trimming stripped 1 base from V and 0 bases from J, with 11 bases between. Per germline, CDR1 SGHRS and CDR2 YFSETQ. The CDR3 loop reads CASSLSLTDSYEQYF. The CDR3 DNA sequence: TGCGCCAGCAGCTTGTCCCTAACCGACTCCTACGAGCAGTACTTC.

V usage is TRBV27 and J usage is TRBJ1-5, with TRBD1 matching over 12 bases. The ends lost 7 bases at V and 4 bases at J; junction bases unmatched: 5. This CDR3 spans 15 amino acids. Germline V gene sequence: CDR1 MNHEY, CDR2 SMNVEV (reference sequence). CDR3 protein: CASKGQGAGNQPQHF. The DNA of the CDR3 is TGTGCCAGCAAGGGACAGGGGGCAGGGAATCAGCCCCAGCATTTT.

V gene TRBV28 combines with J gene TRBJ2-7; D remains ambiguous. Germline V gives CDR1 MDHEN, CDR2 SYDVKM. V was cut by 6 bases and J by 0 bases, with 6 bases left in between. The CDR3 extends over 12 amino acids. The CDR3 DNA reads TGTGCCAGCAGATCGAGCTCCTACGAGCAGTACTTC. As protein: CASRSSSYEQYF. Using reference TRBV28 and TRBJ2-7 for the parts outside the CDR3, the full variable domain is DVKVTQSSRYLVKRTGEKVFLECVQDMDHENMFWYRQDPGLGLRLIYFSYDVKMKEKGDIPEGYSVSREKKERFSLILESASTNQTSMYLCASRSSSYEQYFGPGTRLTVT.

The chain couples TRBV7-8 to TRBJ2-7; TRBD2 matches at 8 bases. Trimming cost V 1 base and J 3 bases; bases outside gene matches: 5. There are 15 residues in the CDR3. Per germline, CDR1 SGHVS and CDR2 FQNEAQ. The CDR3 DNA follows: TGTGCCAGCAGCTTAGGTTCAGCGGGAGACTACGAGCAGTACTTC. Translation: CASSLGSAGDYEQYF.

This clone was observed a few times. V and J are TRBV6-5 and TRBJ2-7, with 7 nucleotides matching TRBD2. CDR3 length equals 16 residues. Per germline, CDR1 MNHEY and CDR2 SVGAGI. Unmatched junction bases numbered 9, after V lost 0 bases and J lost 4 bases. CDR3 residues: CASSYSQGGIGYEQYF. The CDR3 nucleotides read TGTGCCAGCAGTTACTCGCAGGGAGGGATAGGGTACGAGCAGTACTTC.

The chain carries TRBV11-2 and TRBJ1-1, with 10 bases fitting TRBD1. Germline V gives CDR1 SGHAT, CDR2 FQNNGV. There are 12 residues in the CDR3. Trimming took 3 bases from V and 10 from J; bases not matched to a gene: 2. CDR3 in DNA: TGTGCCAGCAGCTTTAGGACAGGGGGAGCTTTCTTT. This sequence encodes CASSFRTGGAFF.

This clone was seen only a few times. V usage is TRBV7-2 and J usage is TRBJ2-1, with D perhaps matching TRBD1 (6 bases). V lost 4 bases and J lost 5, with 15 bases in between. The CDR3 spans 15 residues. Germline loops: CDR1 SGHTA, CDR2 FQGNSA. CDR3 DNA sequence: TGTGCCAGCAGCTCTTCCGGGACACATAACAATGAGCAGTTCTTC. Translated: CASSSSGTHNNEQFF. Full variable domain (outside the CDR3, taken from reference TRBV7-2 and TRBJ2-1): GAGVSQSPSNKVTEKGKDVELRCDPISGHTALYWYRQSLGQGLEFLIYFQGNSAPDKSGLPSDRFSAERTGGSVSTLTIQRTQQEDSAVYLCASSSSGTHNNEQFFGPGTRLTVL.

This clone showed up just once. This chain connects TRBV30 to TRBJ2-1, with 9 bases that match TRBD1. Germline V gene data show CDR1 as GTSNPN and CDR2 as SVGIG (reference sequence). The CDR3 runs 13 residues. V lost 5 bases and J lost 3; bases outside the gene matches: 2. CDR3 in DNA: TGTGCCTGGGGGACAGGGAACTACAATGAGCAGTTCTTC. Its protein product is CAWGTGNYNEQFF. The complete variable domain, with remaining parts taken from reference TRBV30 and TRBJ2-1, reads SQTIHQWPATLVQPVGSPLSLECTVEGTSNPNLYWYRQAAGRGLQLLFYSVGIGQISSEVPQNLSASRPQDRQFILSSKKLLLSDSGFYLCAWGTGNYNEQFFGPGTRLTVL.

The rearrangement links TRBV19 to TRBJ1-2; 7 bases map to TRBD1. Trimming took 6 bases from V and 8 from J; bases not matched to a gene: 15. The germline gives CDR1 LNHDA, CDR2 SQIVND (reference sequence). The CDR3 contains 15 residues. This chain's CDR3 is CASSVGQVGLRGYTF. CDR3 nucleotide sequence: TGTGCCAGTAGCGTCGGACAGGTTGGCTTGAGGGGCTACACCTTC.

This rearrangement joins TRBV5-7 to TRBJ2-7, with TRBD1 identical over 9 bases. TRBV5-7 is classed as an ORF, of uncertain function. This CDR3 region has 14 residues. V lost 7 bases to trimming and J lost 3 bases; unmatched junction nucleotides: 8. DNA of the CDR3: TGTGCCAGCCCCCCGGGACAGGGCCTCTACGAGCAGTACTTC. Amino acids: CASPPGQGLYEQYF.

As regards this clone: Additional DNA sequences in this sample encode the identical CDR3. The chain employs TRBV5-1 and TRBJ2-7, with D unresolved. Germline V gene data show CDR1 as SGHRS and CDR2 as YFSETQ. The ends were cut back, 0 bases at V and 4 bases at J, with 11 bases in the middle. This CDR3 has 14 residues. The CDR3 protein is CASSLVAGSYEQYF. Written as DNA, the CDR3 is TGCGCCAGCAGCTTGGTGGCAGGTTCGTACGAGCAGTACTTC.

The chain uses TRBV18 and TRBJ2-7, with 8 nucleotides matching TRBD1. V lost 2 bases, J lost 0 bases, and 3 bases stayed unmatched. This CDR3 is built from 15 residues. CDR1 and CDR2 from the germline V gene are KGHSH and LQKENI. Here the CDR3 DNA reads TGTGCCAGCTCACCATCCGGGACAGGCTCCTACGAGCAGTACTTC. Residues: CASSPSGTGSYEQYF.

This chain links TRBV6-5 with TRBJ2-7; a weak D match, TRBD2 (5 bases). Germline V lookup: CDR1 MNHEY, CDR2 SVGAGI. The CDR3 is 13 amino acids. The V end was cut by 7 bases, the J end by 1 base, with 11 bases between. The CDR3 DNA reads TGTGCCAGCACTCCTCGGGGTTCCTACGAGCAGTACTTC. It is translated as CASTPRGSYEQYF.

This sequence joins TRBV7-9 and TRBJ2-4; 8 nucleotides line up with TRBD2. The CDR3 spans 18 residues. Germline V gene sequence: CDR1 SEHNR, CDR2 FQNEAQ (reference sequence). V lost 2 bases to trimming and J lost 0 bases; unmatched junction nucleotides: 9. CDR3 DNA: TGTGCCAGCAGCTTAAACGGGAGGGCCCAGATAGCCAAAAACATTCAGTACTTC. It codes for CASSLNGRAQIAKNIQYF.

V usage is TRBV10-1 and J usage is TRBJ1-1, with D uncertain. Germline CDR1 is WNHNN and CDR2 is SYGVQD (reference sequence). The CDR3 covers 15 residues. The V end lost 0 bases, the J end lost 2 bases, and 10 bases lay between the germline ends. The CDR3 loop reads CASSESWSPNTEAFF. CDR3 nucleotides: TGCGCCAGCAGTGAGTCGTGGAGTCCTAACACTGAAGCTTTCTTT.

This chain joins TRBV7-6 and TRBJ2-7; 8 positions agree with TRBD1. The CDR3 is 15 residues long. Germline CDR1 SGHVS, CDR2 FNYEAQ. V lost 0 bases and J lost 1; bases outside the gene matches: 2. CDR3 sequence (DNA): TGTGCCAGCAGCTTAGCGACAGGGGAATCCTACGAGCAGTACTTC. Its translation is CASSLATGESYEQYF.

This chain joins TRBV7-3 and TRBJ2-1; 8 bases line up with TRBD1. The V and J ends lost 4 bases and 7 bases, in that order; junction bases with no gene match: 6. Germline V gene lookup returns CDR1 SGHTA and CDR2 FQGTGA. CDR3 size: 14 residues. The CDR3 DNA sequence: TGTGCCAGCAGCTCCCAGGGGGCCGGTAATGAGCAGTTCTTC. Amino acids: CASSSQGAGNEQFF.

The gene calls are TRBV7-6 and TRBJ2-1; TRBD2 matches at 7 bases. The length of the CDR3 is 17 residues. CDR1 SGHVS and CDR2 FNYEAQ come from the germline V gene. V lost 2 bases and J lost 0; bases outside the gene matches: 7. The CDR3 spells CASSLSTAGRSYNEQFF. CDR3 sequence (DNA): TGTGCCAGCAGCTTATCAACAGCGGGACGCTCCTACAATGAGCAGTTCTTC.